Below are 18 T cell receptor beta chains sequenced from a single sample in a study of shared clonotypes between healthy human individuals. Profiled with immunoSEQ multiplex PCR; TCRdb holds only in-frame clones, not every one. The sample has approximately 340,000 clones; approximately 79% are singletons. Sequencing was done on a sample of memory CD4+ T cells sorted from blood. The subset here: CD45RA-negative fraction. Source of these receptors: a man between 25 and 39 years old in good health.

J is TRBJ2-7 and V is TRBV5-1; 7 bases are shared with TRBD1. Per germline, CDR1 SGHRS and CDR2 YFSETQ. This CDR3 contains 16 residues. The junction had 10 bases not matched to a gene; V was cut back by 1 base and J by 3 bases. This CDR3 reads CASSLSRGLSDYEQYF. The CDR3 DNA sequence: TGCGCCAGCAGCTTGTCGAGGGGGCTGTCCGACTACGAGCAGTACTTC.

The V call is TRBV5-6, the J call TRBJ1-5; 7 bases line up with TRBD1. Germline lookup yields CDR1 SGHDT and CDR2 YYEEEE. The ends lost 0 bases at V and 7 bases at J; junction bases unmatched: 10. The CDR3 length is 16 residues. The CDR3 loop reads CASSLAGQAHFQPQHF. CDR3 DNA: TGTGCCAGCAGCTTGGCCGGACAGGCCCACTTCCAGCCCCAGCATTTT.

Ten or more counts support this clone. V is TRBV11-2 and J is TRBJ2-5, with D uncertain. Germline CDR1 is SGHAT and CDR2 is FQNNGV. The CDR3 has 12 residues. Deletions cut 0 bases from V and 5 bases from J, with 4 bases between. CDR3 in DNA: TGTGCCAGCAGCTTAGATCGGGAGACCCAGTACTTC. It yields the protein CASSLDRETQYF.

The chain recombines TRBV11-3 with TRBJ2-1, with 10 nucleotides matching TRBD2. There are 16 residues in the CDR3. Germline loops: CDR1 SGHNT, CDR2 YENEEA. V shed 5 bases and J 4 bases; nucleotides not matched to a gene: 8. CDR3 sequence: CASSPRLAGEYNEQFF. The CDR3 nucleotides read TGTGCCAGCAGCCCCAGGCTAGCGGGAGAGTACAATGAGCAGTTCTTC. Variable domain in full (rest from reference TRBV11-3 and TRBJ2-1): EAGVVQSPRYKIIEKKQPVAFWCNPISGHNTLYWYLQNLGQGPELLIRYENEEAVDDSQLPKDRFSAERLKGVDSTLKIQPAELGDSAVYLCASSPRLAGEYNEQFFGPGTRLTVL.

Notes on this clone: Other DNA sequences in the sample encode the same CDR3. The rearrangement uses TRBV7-6 and TRBJ1-5; perhaps TRBD1 as D (5 bases). CDR3 size: 14 residues. The V end was cut by 1 base, the J end by 4 bases, with 8 bases between. Germline assignment: CDR1 SGHVS and CDR2 FNYEAQ. The CDR3 sequence: CASSLGGANQPQHF. For the CDR3, the DNA is TGTGCCAGCAGCTTAGGGGGCGCGAATCAGCCCCAGCATTTT.

V usage is TRBV19 and J usage is TRBJ1-1; D possibly corresponds to TRBD1 (6 bases). Trimming stripped 5 bases from V and 1 base from J, with 11 bases between. Germline lookup yields CDR1 LNHDA and CDR2 SQIVND (reference sequence). The CDR3 has 14 residues. The CDR3 spells CASSLRGANTEAFF. In DNA form, the CDR3 reads TGTGCCAGTAGTTTAAGGGGGGCGAACACTGAAGCTTTCTTT.

This sequence joins TRBV4-3 and TRBJ1-2; a possible D gene is TRBD1 (5 bases). V was clipped by 1 base and J by 8 bases, with 14 bases between them. The germline V gene encodes CDR1 LGHNA and CDR2 YSLEER. The CDR3 has 14 residues. The CDR3 protein is CASSQAFRATGYTF. The CDR3 region has the DNA TGCGCCAGCAGCCAAGCCTTCAGGGCGACCGGCTACACCTTC.

The CDR3 DNA is TGTGCCAGCAGTGAAGAAGTTGCAGGGCTGGGACTAGCGGGAGTTGGCGACCAAGAGACCCAGTACTTC. Residues: CASSEEVAGLGLAGVGDQETQYF. The chain employs TRBV6-1 and TRBJ2-5; TRBD2 agrees at 14 bases. The CDR3 length is 23 residues. J gave up 0 bases and V 1 base, and 19 bases lay outside the gene matches. The germline V gene encodes CDR1 MNHNS and CDR2 SASEGT.

This clone was observed a few times. The V and J genes are TRBV27 and TRBJ2-7; D might be TRBD1 (6 bases). V lost 2 bases to trimming and J lost 3 bases, with 17 bases between them. The CDR3 loop spans 16 amino acids. Germline V lookup: CDR1 MNHEY, CDR2 SMNVEV (reference sequence). The CDR3 nucleotides read TGTGCCAGCAGTTTACCCCCCCCTACAGGGAACTACGAGCAGTACTTC. Protein sequence: CASSLPPPTGNYEQYF.

The chain employs TRBV5-8 and TRBJ1-2; TRBD1 is a possible D gene (5 bases). The V end lost 3 bases, the J end lost 4 bases, and 10 bases lay between the germline ends. Germline V CDR1 and CDR2: SGHTS, YDEGEE. This CDR3 is 13 amino acids long. CDR3 DNA: TGTGCCAGCAGCTCCACTGACAGCTATGGCTACACCTTC. Translating gives CASSSTDSYGYTF.

CDR3 sequence reads: CASNSVPRGNTGELFF. CDR3 nucleotide sequence: TGTGCCAGCAATTCGGTTCCGCGGGGGAACACCGGGGAGCTGTTTTTT. This chain connects TRBV2 to TRBJ2-2, with D possibly being TRBD2 (6 bases). The CDR3 has 16 residues. CDR1 is SNHLY and CDR2 is FYNNEI in the germline V gene. Trimming took off 7 bases at V and 1 base at J, with 16 bases between the two ends.

The V and J genes are TRBV19 and TRBJ1-1; D is undetermined. The CDR3 runs 13 residues. Trimming removed 6 bases from V and 0 bases from J, with 8 bases in between. Germline CDR1 LNHDA, CDR2 SQIVND (reference sequence). The CDR3: CASRLTLNTEAFF. The CDR3 nucleotides are TGTGCCAGTAGATTAACACTGAACACTGAAGCTTTCTTT.

The chain combines TRBV11-2 with TRBJ1-1; weak D call: TRBD1 (6 bases). CDR3 length: 16 residues. From germline, CDR1 is SGHAT and CDR2 FQNNGV. V dropped 4 bases and J dropped 0 bases, with 15 bases sitting between them. The CDR3 loop is CASSSFKQGMNTEAFF. CDR3 nucleotide sequence: TGTGCCAGCAGCTCGTTCAAACAGGGCATGAACACTGAAGCTTTCTTT.

This clone turned up a few times. V and J are TRBV6-5 and TRBJ2-1, with D possibly TRBD1 on 6 matching bases. The CDR3 length is 15 residues. The germline V gene encodes CDR1 MNHEY and CDR2 SVGAGI. V shed 6 bases and J shed 0 bases, with 12 bases lying between them. CDR3 nucleotides: TGTGCCAGCAGACCAGGGGCGAGCTCCTACAATGAGCAGTTCTTC. It yields the protein CASRPGASSYNEQFF.

The chain employs TRBV28 and TRBJ2-1; TRBD1 might be the D (5 bases). CDR3 length: 14 amino acids. Germline V gene sequence: CDR1 MDHEN, CDR2 SYDVKM. V lost 7 bases to trimming and J lost 5 bases, with 15 bases between them. CDR3 residues: CASIDRPFNNEQFF. The CDR3, as DNA: TGTGCCAGCATAGACAGACCCTTTAACAATGAGCAGTTCTTC.

This chain connects TRBV28 to TRBJ1-5; tentative D call: TRBD1 (5 bases). The CDR3 contains 15 residues. V was trimmed by 6 bases and J by 9 bases, leaving 21 bases between them. Germline V gives CDR1 MDHEN, CDR2 SYDVKM. CDR3 in DNA: TGTGCCAGCAGGGGACTAGGGGCTCCCACGGGGCCCCAGCATTTT. It codes for CASRGLGAPTGPQHF.

This clone has a handful of counts. The chain's CDR3 is CASSPTGAPTYGYTF. CDR3 in DNA: TGTGCCAGCAGCCCCACGGGGGCCCCTACCTATGGCTACACCTTC. The V and J genes are TRBV7-2 and TRBJ1-2, with a tentative D call TRBD1 (6 bases). With 5 bases removed from V and 4 bases from J, the gap between germline ends came to 17 bases. The CDR3 spans 15 residues. Germline CDR1 and CDR2: SGHTA and FQGNSA.

CDR3: CASSMDRGSEKLFF. CDR3 DNA: TGTGCCAGCAGCATGGACAGGGGGAGTGAAAAACTGTTTTTT. The rearrangement uses TRBV5-4 and TRBJ1-4; 10 bases line up with TRBD1. The germline V gene has CDR1 SGHNT and CDR2 YYREEE (reference sequence). V shed 4 bases and J 7 bases; nucleotides not matched to a gene: 4. CDR3 length: 14 amino acids.